This T cell receptor beta chain is drawn from a study of beta chain features in type 1 diabetes. Study findings and constraints: Sampled from patients, naive, central memory and Treg TCRB repertoires appeared more similar than those sampled from healthy donors. Shortening that was moderate but significant affected the TCRB CDR3s of Type 1 diabetes patients in all four CD4+ subsets.

The V gene's germline CDR1 is SGHTA and CDR2 FQGNSA. The J segment lost 9 bases and the V segment lost 6 bases, leaving 13 bases of the junction unmatched. This CDR3 comprises 15 residues. Post-sort purity exceeded 95% for all sorted populations. Concerning this clone: Its cognate antigen is unknown.

As every portion of the isolated RNA was reverse transcribed, the sequencing read expressed TCRB transcripts. The method was immunoSEQ multiplex PCR; TCRdb's version includes in-frame clones alone and lacks a portion of them. The table shows 200,000 to 250,000 clones, with 25% to 35% occurring only once. This TCR derives from a man under 40 in good health. Sample: central memory CD4+ T cells from blood. This chain joins TRBV7-2 and TRBJ2-2, with 7 nucleotides matching TRBD2. CDR3 sequence reads: CASSPDGGGRRELFF. CDR3 nucleotide sequence: TGTGCCAGCAGTCCAGATGGGGGAGGGCGAAGGGAGCTGTTTTTT.